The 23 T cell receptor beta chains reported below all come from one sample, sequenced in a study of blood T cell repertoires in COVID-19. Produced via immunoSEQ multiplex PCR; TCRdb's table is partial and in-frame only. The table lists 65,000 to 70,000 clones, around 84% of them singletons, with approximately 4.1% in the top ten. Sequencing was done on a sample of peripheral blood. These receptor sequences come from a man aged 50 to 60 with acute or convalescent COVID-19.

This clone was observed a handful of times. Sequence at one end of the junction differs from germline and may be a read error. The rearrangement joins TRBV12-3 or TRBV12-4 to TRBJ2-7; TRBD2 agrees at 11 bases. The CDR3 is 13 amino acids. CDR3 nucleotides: TGTGCCAGCAGTTTTGGGACTAGCGGTTTACAAGACTTC. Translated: CASSFGTSGLQDF.

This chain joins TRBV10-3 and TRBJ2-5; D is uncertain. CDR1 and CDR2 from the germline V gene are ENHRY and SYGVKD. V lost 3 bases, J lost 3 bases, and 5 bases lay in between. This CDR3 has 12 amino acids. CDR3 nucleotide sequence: TGTGCCATCAGTGACCAGGAAGAGACCCAGTACTTC. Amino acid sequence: CAISDQEETQYF.

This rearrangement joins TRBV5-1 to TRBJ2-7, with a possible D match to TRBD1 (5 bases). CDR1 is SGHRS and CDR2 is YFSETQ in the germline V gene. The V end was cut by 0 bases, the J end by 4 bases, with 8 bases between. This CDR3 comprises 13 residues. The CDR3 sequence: CASSLANRYEQYF. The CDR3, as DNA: TGCGCCAGCAGCTTGGCAAACAGGTACGAGCAGTACTTC.

The CDR3, as DNA: TGTGCCAGCAGCCCGGCGGAGGGTAGCAATCAGCCCCAGCATTTT. It translates to CASSPAEGSNQPQHF. The V and J genes are TRBV7-6 and TRBJ1-5, with D unclear. With 5 bases removed from V and 0 bases from J, the gap between germline ends came to 11 bases. This CDR3 is built from 15 residues. CDR1 SGHVS and CDR2 FNYEAQ come from the germline V gene.

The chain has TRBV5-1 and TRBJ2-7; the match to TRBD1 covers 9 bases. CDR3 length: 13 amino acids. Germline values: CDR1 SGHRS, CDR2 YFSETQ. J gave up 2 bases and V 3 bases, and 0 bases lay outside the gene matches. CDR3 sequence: CASSWDRAYEQYF. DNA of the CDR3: TGCGCCAGCAGCTGGGACAGGGCCTACGAGCAGTACTTC. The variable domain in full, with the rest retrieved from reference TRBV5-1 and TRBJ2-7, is KAGVTQTPRYLIKTRGQQVTLSCSPISGHRSVSWYQQTPGQGLQFLFEYFSETQRNKGNFPGRFSGRQFSNSRSEMNVSTLELGDSALYLCASSWDRAYEQYFGPGTRLTVT.

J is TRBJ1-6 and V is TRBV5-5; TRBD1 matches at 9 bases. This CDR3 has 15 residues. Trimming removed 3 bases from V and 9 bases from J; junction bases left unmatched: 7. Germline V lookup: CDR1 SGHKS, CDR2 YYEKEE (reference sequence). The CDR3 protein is CASSSSRDRVSPLHF. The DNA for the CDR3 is TGTGCCAGCAGCTCCTCCCGGGACAGGGTTTCACCCCTCCACTTT. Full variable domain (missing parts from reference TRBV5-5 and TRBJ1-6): DAGVTQSPTHLIKTRGQQVTLRCSPISGHKSVSWYQQVLGQGPQFIFQYYEKEERGRGNFPDRFSARQFPNYSSELNVNALLLGDSALYLCASSSSRDRVSPLHFGNGTRLTVT.

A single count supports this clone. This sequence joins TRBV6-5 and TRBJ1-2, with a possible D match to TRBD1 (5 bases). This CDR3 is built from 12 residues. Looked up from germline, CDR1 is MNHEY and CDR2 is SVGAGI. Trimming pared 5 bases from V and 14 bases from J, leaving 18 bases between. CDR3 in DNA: TGTGCCAGCAGTCCTCCCGCGGGGGGGAGGACCTTC. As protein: CASSPPAGGRTF.

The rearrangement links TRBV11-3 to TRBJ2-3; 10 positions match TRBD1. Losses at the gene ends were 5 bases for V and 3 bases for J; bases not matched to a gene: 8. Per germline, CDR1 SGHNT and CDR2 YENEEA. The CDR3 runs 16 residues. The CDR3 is CASSSRPGQGTDTQYF. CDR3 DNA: TGTGCCAGCAGCAGCCGGCCGGGACAGGGGACAGATACGCAGTATTTT.

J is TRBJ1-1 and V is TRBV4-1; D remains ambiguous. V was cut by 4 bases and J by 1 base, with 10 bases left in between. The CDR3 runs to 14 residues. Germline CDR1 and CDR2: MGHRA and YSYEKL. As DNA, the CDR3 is TGCGCCAGCAGCCCTCAAACAGAGAACACTGAAGCTTTCTTT. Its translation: CASSPQTENTEAFF.

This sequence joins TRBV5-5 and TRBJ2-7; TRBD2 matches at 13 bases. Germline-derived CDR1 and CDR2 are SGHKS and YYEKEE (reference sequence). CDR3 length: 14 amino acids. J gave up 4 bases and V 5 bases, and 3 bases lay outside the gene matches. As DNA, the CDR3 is TGTGCCAGCAGACTAGCGGGAGGGCGGTACGAGCAGTACTTC. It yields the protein CASRLAGGRYEQYF.

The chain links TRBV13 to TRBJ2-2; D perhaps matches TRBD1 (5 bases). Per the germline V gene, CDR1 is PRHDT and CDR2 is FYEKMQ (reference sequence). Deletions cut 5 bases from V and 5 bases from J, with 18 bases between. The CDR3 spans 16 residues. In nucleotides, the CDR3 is TGTGCCAGCAGCCCCCCCGGCAGGGAAGGGACCGGGGAGCTGTTTTTT. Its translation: CASSPPGREGTGELFF.

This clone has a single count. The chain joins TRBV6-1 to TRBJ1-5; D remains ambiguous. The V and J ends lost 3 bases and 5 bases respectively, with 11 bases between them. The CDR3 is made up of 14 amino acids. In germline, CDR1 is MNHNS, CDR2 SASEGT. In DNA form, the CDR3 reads TGTGCCAGCAGTGAGGTAAACGGGGATCAGCCCCAGCATTTT. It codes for CASSEVNGDQPQHF.

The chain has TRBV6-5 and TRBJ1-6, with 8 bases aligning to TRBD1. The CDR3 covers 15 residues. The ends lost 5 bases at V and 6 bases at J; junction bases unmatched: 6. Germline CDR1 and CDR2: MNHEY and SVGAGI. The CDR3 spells CASSRGQVLNSPLHF. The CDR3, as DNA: TGTGCCAGCAGTCGGGGACAGGTCCTTAATTCACCCCTCCACTTT.

Here the CDR3 DNA reads TGTGCCAGCGGGAGCCCCTCTGGAAACACCATATATTTT. Translation: CASGSPSGNTIYF. The genes are TRBV11-3 and TRBJ1-3; D is unresolved. This CDR3 spans 13 amino acids. CDR1 is SGHNT and CDR2 is YENEEA in the germline V gene. V was cut by 8 bases and J by 0 bases, with 8 bases left in between.

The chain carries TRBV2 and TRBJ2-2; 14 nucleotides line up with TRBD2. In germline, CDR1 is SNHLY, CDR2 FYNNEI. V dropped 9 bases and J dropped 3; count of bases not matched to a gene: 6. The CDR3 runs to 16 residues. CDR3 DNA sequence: TGTGCCAGTTCGACTAGCGGGAGGGCCTACACCGGGGAGCTGTTTTTT. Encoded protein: CASSTSGRAYTGELFF.

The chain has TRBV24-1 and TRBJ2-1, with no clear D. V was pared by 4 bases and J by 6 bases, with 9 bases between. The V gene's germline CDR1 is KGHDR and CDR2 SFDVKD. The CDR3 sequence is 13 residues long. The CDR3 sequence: CATSEPGTNEQFF. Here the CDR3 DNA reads TGTGCCACCAGTGAGCCAGGCACCAATGAGCAGTTCTTC.

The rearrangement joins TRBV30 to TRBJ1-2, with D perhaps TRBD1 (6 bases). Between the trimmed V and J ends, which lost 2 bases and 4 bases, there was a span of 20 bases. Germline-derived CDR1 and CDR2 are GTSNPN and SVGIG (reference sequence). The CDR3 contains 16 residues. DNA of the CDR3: TGTGCCTGGAGTCCCCCATCAGGGGCTGTACTCTATGGCTACACCTTC. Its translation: CAWSPPSGAVLYGYTF. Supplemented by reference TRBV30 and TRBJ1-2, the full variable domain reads SQTIHQWPATLVQPVGSPLSLECTVEGTSNPNLYWYRQAAGRGLQLLFYSVGIGQISSEVPQNLSASRPQDRQFILSSKKLLLSDSGFYLCAWSPPSGAVLYGYTFGSGTRLTVV.

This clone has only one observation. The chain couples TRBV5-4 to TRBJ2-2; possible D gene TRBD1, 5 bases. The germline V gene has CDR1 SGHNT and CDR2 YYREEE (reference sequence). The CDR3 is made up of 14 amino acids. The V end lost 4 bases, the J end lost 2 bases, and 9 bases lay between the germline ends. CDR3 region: CASSTDINTGELFF. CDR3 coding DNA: TGTGCCAGCAGCACGGACATCAACACCGGGGAGCTGTTTTTT.

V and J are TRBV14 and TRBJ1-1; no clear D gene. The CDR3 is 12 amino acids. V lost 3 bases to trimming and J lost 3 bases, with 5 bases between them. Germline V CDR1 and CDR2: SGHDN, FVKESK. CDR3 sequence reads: CASSHGDTEAFF. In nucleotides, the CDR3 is TGTGCCAGCAGCCACGGAGACACTGAAGCTTTCTTT.

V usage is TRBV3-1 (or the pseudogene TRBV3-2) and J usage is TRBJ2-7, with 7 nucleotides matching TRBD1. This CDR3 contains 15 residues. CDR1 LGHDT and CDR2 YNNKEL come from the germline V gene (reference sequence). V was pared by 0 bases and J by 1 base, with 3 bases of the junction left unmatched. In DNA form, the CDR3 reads TGTGCCAGCAGCCAAGAACAGGGGCTATCCTACGAGCAGTACTTC. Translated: CASSQEQGLSYEQYF.

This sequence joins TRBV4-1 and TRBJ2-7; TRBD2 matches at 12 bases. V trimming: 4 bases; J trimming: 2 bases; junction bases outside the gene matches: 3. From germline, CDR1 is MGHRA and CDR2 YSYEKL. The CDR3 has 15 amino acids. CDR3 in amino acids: CASSLGLAGTYEQYF. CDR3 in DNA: TGCGCCAGCAGCCTCGGACTAGCGGGGACCTACGAGCAGTACTTC.

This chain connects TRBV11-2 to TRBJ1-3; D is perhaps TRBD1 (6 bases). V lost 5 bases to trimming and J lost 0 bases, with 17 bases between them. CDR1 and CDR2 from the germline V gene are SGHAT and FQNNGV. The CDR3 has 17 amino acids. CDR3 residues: CASSVRDKSLSGNTIYF. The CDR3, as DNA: TGTGCCAGCAGCGTCCGGGACAAGTCCCTCTCTGGAAACACCATATATTTT.

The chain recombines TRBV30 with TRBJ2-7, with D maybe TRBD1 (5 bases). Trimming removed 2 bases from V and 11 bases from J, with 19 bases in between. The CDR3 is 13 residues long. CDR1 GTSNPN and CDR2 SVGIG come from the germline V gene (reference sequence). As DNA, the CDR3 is TGTGCCTGGAGTTTAGGGGATGGAGTGGTGGAGTACTTC. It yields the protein CAWSLGDGVVEYF. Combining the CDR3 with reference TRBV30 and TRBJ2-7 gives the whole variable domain SQTIHQWPATLVQPVGSPLSLECTVEGTSNPNLYWYRQAAGRGLQLLFYSVGIGQISSEVPQNLSASRPQDRQFILSSKKLLLSDSGFYLCAWSLGDGVVEYFGPGTRLTVT.